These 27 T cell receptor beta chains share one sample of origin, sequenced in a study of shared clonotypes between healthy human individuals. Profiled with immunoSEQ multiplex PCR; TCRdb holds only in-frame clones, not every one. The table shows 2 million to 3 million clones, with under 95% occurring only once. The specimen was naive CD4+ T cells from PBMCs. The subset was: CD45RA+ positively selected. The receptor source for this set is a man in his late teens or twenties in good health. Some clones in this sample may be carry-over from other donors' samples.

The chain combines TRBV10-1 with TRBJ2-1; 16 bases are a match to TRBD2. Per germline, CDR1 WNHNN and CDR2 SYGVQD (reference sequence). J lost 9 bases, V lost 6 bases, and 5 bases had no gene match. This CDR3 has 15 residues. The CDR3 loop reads CASSGTSGRAPEQFF. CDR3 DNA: TGCGCCAGCAGCGGGACTAGCGGGAGGGCCCCTGAGCAGTTCTTC.

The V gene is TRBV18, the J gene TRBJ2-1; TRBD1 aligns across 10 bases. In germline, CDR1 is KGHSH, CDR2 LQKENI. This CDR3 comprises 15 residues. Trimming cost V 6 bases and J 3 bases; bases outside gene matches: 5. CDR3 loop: CASSLGQGVYNEQFF. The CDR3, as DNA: TGTGCCAGCTCTCTAGGACAGGGGGTCTACAATGAGCAGTTCTTC. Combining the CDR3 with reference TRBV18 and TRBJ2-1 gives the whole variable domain NAGVMQNPRHLVRRRGQEARLRCSPMKGHSHVYWYRQLPEEGLKFMVYLQKENIIDESGMPKERFSAEFPKEGPSILRIQQVVRGDSAAYFCASSLGQGVYNEQFFGPGTRLTVL.

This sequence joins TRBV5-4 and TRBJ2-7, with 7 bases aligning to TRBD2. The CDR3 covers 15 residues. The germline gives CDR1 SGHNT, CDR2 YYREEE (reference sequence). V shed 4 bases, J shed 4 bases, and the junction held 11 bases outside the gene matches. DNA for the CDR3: TGTGCCAGCAGCGATAAGCGGGAAGGTGGGTACGAGCAGTACTTC. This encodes CASSDKREGGYEQYF.

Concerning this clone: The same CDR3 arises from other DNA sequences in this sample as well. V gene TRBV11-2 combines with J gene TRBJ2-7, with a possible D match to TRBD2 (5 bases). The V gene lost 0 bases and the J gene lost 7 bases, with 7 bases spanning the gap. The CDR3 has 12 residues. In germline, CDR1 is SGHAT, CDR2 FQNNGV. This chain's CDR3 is CASSLDRGEQYF. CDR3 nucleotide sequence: TGTGCCAGCAGCTTAGATCGCGGGGAGCAGTACTTC.

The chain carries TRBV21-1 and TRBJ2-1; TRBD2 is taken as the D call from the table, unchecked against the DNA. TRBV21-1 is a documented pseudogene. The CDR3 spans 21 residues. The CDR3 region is CASSKEGGRAVFVRSYNEQFF. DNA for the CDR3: TGTGCCAGCAGCAAAGAGGGCGGGAGGGCCGTTTTCGTTCGGTCCTACAATGAGCAGTTCTTC.

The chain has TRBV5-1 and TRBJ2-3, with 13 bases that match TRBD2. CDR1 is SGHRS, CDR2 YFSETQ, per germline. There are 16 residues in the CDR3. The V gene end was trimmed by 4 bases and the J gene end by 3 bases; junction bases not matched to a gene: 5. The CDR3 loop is CASSPGTSGKTDTQYF. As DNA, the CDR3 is TGCGCCAGCAGCCCTGGGACTAGCGGGAAGACAGATACGCAGTATTTT.

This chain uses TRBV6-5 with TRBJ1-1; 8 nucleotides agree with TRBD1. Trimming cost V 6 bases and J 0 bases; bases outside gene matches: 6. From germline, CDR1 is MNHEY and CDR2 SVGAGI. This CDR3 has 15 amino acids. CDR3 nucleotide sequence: TGTGCCAGCAGGTTCCAACAGGGGGTGAACACTGAAGCTTTCTTT. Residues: CASRFQQGVNTEAFF.

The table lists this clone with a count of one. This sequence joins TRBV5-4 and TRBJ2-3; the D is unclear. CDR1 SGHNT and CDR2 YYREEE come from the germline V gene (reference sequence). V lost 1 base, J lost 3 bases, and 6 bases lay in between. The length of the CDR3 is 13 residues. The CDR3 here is CASSLRVTDTQYF. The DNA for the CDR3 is TGTGCCAGCAGCTTGAGGGTGACAGATACGCAGTATTTT.

As DNA, the CDR3 is TGTGCCAGCTCACTGGGGGGGTCACCCCTCCACTTT. This encodes CASSLGGSPLHF. V gene TRBV18 combines with J gene TRBJ1-6, with D possibly matching TRBD1 (5 bases). The germline V and J ends were trimmed by 4 bases and 10 bases, with 8 bases remaining between them. The CDR3 has 12 residues. CDR1 KGHSH and CDR2 LQKENI come from the germline V gene.

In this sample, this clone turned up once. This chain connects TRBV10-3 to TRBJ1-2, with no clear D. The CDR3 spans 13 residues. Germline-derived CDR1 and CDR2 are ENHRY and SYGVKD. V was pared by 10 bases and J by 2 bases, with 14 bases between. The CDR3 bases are TGTGCCACGGGCGCAGCTATGAACTATGGCTACACCTTC. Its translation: CATGAAMNYGYTF.

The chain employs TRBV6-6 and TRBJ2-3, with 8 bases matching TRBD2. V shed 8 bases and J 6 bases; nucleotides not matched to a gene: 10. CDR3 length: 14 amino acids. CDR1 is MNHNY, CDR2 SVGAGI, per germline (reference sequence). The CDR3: CASPGLGVVDTQYF. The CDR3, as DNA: TGTGCCAGCCCGGGACTAGGAGTTGTGGATACGCAGTATTTT.

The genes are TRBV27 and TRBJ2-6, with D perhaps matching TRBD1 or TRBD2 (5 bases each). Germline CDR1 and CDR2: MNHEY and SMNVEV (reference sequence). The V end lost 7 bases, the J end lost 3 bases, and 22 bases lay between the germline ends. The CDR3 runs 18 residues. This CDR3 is CASNAIWSPGGGANVLTF. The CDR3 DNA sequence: TGTGCCAGCAACGCCATCTGGTCCCCTGGGGGTGGGGCCAACGTCCTGACTTTC.

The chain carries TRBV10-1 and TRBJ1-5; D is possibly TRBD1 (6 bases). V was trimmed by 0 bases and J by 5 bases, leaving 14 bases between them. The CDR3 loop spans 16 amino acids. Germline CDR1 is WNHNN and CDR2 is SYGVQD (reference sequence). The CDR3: CASSESMQGSDQPQHF. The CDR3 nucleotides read TGCGCCAGCAGTGAGTCCATGCAGGGGTCTGATCAGCCCCAGCATTTT.

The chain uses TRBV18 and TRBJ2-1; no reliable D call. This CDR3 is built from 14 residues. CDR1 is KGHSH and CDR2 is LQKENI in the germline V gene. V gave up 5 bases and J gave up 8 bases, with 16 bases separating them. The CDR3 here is CASSFSTQFHEQFF. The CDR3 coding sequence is TGTGCCAGCTCATTTTCCACTCAGTTCCATGAGCAGTTCTTC.

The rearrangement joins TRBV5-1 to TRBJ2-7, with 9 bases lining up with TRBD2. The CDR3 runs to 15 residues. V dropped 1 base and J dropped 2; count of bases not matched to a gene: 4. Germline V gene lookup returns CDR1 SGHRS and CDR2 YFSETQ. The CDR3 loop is CASSLSLAGPYEQYF. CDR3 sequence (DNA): TGCGCCAGCAGCTTGTCGCTAGCGGGACCCTACGAGCAGTACTTC. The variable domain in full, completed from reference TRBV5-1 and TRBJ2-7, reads KAGVTQTPRYLIKTRGQQVTLSCSPISGHRSVSWYQQTPGQGLQFLFEYFSETQRNKGNFPGRFSGRQFSNSRSEMNVSTLELGDSALYLCASSLSLAGPYEQYFGPGTRLTVT.

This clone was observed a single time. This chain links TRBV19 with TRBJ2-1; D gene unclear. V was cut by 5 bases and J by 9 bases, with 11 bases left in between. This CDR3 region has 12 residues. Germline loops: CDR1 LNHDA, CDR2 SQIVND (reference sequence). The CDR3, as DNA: TGTGCCAGTAGTCTCTCCTTTGGTGAGCAGTTCTTC. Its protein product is CASSLSFGEQFF. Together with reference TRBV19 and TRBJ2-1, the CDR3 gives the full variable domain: DGGITQSPKYLFRKEGQNVTLSCEQNLNHDAMYWYRQDPGQGLRLIYYSQIVNDFQKGDIAEGYSVSREKKESFPLTVTSAQKNPTAFYLCASSLSFGEQFFGPGTRLTVL.

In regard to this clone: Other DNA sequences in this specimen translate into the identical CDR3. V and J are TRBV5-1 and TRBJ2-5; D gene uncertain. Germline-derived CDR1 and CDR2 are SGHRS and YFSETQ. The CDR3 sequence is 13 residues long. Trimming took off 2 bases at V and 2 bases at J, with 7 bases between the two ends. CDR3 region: CASSFLGQETQYF. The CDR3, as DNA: TGCGCCAGCAGCTTTTTAGGACAAGAGACCCAGTACTTC.

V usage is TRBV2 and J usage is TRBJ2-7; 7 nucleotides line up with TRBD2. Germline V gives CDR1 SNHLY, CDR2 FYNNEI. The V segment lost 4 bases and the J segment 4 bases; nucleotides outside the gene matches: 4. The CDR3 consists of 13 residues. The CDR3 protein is CASSGSGMYEQYF. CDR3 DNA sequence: TGTGCCAGCAGTGGGAGCGGGATGTACGAGCAGTACTTC.

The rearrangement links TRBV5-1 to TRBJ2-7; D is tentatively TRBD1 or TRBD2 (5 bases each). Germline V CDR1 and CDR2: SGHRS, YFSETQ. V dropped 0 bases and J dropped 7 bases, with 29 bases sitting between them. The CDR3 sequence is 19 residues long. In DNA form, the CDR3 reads TGCGCCAGCAGCTTGGCCGTTATCCGCTGGAGAGGGACCGGGAAGGAGCAGTACTTC. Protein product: CASSLAVIRWRGTGKEQYF.

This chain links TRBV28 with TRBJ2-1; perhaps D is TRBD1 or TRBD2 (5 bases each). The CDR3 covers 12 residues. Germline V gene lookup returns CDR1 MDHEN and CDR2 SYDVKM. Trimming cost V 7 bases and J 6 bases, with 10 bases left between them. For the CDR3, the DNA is TGTGCCAGCACCGCGAGGGGCAATGAGCAGTTCTTC. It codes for CASTARGNEQFF.

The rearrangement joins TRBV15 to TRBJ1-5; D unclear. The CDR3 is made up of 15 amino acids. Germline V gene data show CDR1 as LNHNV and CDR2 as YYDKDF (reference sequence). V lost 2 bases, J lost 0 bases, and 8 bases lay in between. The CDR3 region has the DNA TGTGCCACCAGCAGAAGGGAGGGTAGCAATCAGCCCCAGCATTTT. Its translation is CATSRREGSNQPQHF.

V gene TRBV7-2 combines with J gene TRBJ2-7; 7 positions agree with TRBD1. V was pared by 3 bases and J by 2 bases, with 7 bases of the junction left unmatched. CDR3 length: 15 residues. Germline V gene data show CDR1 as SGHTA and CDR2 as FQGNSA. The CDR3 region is CASSFDRVVAYEQYF. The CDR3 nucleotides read TGTGCCAGCAGCTTCGACAGGGTCGTAGCCTACGAGCAGTACTTC.

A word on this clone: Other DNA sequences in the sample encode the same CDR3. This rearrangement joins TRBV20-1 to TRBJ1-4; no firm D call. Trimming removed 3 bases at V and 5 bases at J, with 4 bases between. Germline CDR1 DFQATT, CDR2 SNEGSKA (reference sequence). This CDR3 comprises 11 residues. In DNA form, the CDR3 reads TGCAGTGCTAGCCGGAATGAAAAACTGTTTTTT. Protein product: CSASRNEKLFF.

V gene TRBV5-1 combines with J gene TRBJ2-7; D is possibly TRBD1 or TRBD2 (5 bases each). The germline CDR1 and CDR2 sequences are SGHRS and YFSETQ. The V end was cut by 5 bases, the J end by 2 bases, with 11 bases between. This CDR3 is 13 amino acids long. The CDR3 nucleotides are TGCGCCAGCAGAAACCGGGACCCCTACGAGCAGTACTTC. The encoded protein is CASRNRDPYEQYF.

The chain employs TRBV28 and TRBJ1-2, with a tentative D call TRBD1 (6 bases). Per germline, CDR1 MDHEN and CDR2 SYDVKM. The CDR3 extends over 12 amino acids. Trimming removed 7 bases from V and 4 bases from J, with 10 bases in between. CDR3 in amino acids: CASTATGYGYTF. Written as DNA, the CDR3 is TGTGCCAGCACCGCGACAGGCTATGGCTACACCTTC.

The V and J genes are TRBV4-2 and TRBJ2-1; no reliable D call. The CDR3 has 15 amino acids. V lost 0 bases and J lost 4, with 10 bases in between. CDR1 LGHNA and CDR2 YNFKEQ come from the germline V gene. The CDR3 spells CASSQDLLLYNEQFF. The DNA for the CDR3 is TGTGCCAGCAGCCAAGACCTCCTCCTGTACAATGAGCAGTTCTTC.

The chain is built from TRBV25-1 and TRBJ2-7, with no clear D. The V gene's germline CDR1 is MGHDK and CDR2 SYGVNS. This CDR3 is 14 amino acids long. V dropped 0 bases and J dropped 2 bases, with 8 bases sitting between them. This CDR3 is CASSEYNKAYEQYF. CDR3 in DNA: TGTGCCAGCAGTGAATATAATAAAGCCTACGAGCAGTACTTC.